One T cell receptor (beta chain) is described in this entry. Unmatched junction bases numbered 5, after V lost 3 bases and J lost 8 bases. Germline V gene lookup returns CDR1 KGHSH and CDR2 LQKENI. The CDR3 loop spans 13 amino acids. This specimen comes from a study of blood T cell repertoires in COVID-19. Repertoires were generated with immunoSEQ multiplex PCR, while TCRdb's copy carries only in-frame clones and drops some. The sample consists of just over 90,000 clones, approximately 86% of them appearing once. This TCR was recovered from a woman of 80 years or more with acute or convalescent COVID-19. What was sequenced was peripheral blood. V usage is TRBV18 and J usage is TRBJ1-1, with 8 nucleotides matching TRBD1. The CDR3 nucleotides are TGTGCCAGCTCACCGGACAGGGAGGCCGAAGCTTTCTTT. Translating gives CASSPDREAEAFF. The complete variable domain, with remaining parts taken from reference TRBV18 and TRBJ1-1, reads NAGVMQNPRHLVRRRGQEARLRCSPMKGHSHVYWYRQLPEEGLKFMVYLQKENIIDESGMPKERFSAEFPKEGPSILRIQQVVRGDSAAYFCASSPDREAEAFFGQGTRLTVV.